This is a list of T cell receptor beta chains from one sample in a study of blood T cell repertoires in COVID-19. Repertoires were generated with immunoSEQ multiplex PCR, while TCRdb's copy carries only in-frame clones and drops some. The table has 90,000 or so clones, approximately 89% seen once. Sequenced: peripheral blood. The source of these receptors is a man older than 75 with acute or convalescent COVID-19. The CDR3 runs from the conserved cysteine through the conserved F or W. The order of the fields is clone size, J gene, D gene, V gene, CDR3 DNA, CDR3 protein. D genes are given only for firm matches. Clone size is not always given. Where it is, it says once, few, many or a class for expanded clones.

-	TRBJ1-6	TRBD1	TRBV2	TGTGCCAGCAGGGGGACAGGAGACTATAATTCACCCCTCCACTTT	CASRGTGDYNSPLHF
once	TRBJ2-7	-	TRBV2	TGTGCCAGCAGACTGAGGGACAATACCTACGAGCAGTACTTC	CASRLRDNTYEQYF
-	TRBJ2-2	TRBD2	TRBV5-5	TGTGCCAGCAGCCACTGGACTAGCGGGAGTGCCGGGGAGCTGTTTTTT	CASSHWTSGSAGELFF
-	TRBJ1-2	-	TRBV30	TGTGCTGCCACCGGGGGGCGGGGGTATGGCTACACCTTC	CAATGGRGYGYTF
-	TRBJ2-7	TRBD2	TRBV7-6	TGTGCCAGCAGCCAAGGGACTAGCGGTTTCTACGAGCAGTACTTC	CASSQGTSGFYEQYF
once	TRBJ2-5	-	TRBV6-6	TGTGCCAGCAGTTATTCGTCGGGCAGGGGAGAAGAGACCCAGTACTTC	CASSYSSGRGEETQYF
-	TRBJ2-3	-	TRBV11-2	TGTGCCAGCAAAAGGGTAACAGGAGTAAGCACAGATACGCAGTATTTT	CASKRVTGVSTDTQYF
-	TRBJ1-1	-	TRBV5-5	TGTGCCAGCAGCTTGGGGACAGTTTCTGAAGCTTTCTTT	CASSLGTVSEAFF
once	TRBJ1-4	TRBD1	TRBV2	TGTGCCAGCAGGGTCCAGGGGGCCCTCCCCAATGAAAAACTGTTTTTT	CASRVQGALPNEKLFF
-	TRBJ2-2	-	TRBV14	TGTGCCAGCAGCCAAATATTACAGGGAACCGGGGAGCTGTTTTTT	CASSQILQGTGELFF
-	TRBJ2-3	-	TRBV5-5	TGTGCCAGCAGCATTACAGGAACCACTAGCACAGATACGCAGTATTTT	CASSITGTTSTDTQYF
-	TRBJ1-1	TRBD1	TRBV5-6	TGTGCCAGCAGCCCGGGACAGGGGGCGCCTCTCCCCCCTGAAGCTTTCTTT	CASSPGQGAPLPPEAFF
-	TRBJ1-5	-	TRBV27	TGTGCCAGCAGTGGCGGGGTTCGTCAGCCCCAGCATTTT	CASSGGVRQPQHF
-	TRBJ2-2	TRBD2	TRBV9	TGTGCCAGCAGCTCCGGGACTAGCGGGAGGGAGGGCACCGGGGAGCTGTTTTTT	CASSSGTSGREGTGELFF
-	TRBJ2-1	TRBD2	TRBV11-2	TGTGCCAGCAGCTTTCCCAGGACTAGCGAGGCCATAAATGAGCAGTTCTTC	CASSFPRTSEAINEQFF
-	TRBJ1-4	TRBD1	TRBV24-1	TGTGCCACCAGTGATTTGCAGGCAGGGGGCAATGAAAAACTGTTTTTT	CATSDLQAGGNEKLFF
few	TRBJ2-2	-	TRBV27	TGTGCCAGCAGTTTCTACGCTACTAGTCCCGGGGAGCTGTTTTTT	CASSFYATSPGELFF
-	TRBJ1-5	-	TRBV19	TGTGCCAGTACCCTCGGGGTTCTTAGCAATCAGCCCCAGCATTTT	CASTLGVLSNQPQHF
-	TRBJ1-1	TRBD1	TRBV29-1	TGCACCACAGGGGATGCTTTCTTT	CTTGDAFF
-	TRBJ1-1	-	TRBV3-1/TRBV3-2	TGTGCCAGCAGCCAAGGGCAAAGTGAAACTGAAGCTTTCTTT	CASSQGQSETEAFF
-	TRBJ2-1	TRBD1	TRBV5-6	TGTGCCAGCAGCCAAACACAGGGGTCCTACAATGAGCAGTTCTTC	CASSQTQGSYNEQFF
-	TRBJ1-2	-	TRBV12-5	TGTGCTAGTGGTCAGTATGGCTACACCTTC	CASGQYGYTF
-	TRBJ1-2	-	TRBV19	TGTGCCAGTAGTATAGGTACAGGGAACTATGGCTACACCTTC	CASSIGTGNYGYTF
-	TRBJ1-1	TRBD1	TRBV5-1	TGCGCCAGCAGCGCGGAGAGGGGGCACACTGAAGCTTTCTTT	CASSAERGHTEAFF
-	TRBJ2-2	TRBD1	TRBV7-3	TGTGCCAGCAGCTTGACAGGGGTTCGCACCGGGGAGCTGTTTTTT	CASSLTGVRTGELFF
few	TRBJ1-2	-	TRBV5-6	TGTGCCAGCAGCACAGGACCCTATGGCTACACCTTC	CASSTGPYGYTF
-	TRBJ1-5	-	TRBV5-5	TGTGCCAGCAGCTTGGTTCCACTCCAATTCGGGCAGCCCCAGCATTTT	CASSLVPLQFGQPQHF
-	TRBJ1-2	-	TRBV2	TGTGCCAGCAGTGGTACAGGGTTCCCCTATGGCTACACCTTC	CASSGTGFPYGYTF
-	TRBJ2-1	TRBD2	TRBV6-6	TGTGCCAGCAGTCCATCGCGGGAGGGGCTTCGGAATGAGCAGTTCTTC	CASSPSREGLRNEQFF
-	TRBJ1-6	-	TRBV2	TGTGCCAGCAGCCCAGGGGTTTCCTATAATTCACCCCTCCACTTT	CASSPGVSYNSPLHF
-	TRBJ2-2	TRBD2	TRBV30	TGTGCCTGGGGCGATAGACTAGCGGGAGGCGGGGAGCTGTTTTTT	CAWGDRLAGGGELFF
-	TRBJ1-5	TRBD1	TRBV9	TGTGCCAGCAGCCTTGGACAGGGTCCAACAGAGCCCCAGCATTTT	CASSLGQGPTEPQHF
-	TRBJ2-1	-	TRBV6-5	TGTGCCAGTGGCCGGAGCTCCTACAATGAGCAGTTCTTC	CASGRSSYNEQFF
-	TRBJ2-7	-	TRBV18	TGTGCCAGCTCACCGAGGGGGGGCGGTGACGAGCAGTACTTC	CASSPRGGGDEQYF
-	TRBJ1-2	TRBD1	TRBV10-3	TGTGCCATCAGTGAGTCCGACAGGGCTGGTGGCTACACCTTC	CAISESDRAGGYTF
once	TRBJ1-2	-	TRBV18	TGTGCCAGCTCACCACTATCAACAGGGAACTATGGCTACACCTTC	CASSPLSTGNYGYTF
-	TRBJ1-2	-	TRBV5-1	TGCGCCAGCAGCTTGTATGGGGGGGACGTAACTAATGGCTACACCTTC	CASSLYGGDVTNGYTF
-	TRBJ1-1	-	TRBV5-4	TGTGCCAGCAAGCCGGGACAAGGGAACACTGAAGCTTTCTTT	CASKPGQGNTEAFF
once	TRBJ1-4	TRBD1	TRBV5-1	TGCGCCAGCAGCTTGGTCCCCGGACAGGGGAACCCTAATGAAAAACTGTTTTTT	CASSLVPGQGNPNEKLFF
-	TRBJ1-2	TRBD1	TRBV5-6	TGTGCCAGCATCCAGACAGGGGCGAAAGCTGGCTACACCTTC	CASIQTGAKAGYTF
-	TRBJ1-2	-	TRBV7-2	TGTGCCAGCAGCCCCGACAGCCGATATGGCTACACCTTC	CASSPDSRYGYTF
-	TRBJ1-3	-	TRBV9	TGTGCCAGCAGTGGGGGCGCGAACACCATATATTTT	CASSGGANTIYF
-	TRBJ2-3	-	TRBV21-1	TGTGCCAGCAGCACCGGACAGAGAGAACGCACAGATACGCAGTATTTT	CASSTGQRERTDTQYF
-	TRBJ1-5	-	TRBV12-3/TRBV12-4	TGTGCCACCTCGCGGGGTGGCAATCAGCCCCAGCATTTT	CATSRGGNQPQHF
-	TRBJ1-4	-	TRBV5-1	TGCGCCAGCAAGAGGGGGATCACTAATGAAAAACTGTTTTTT	CASKRGITNEKLFF
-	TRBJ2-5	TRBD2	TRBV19	TGTGCCAGTAGTATAGGGGCTAGCGGGAAGGGGGAGACCCAGTACTTC	CASSIGASGKGETQYF
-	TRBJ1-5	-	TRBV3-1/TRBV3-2	TGTGCCAGCAGCAACAGGGTTCCGATAGGAAATCAGCCCCAGCATTTT	CASSNRVPIGNQPQHF
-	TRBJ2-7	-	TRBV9	TGTGCCAGCAGCGGGACTTCCTACGAGCAGTACTTC	CASSGTSYEQYF
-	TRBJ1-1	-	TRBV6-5	TGTGCCAGCAGTACAGGGACGAACACTGAAGCTTTCTTT	CASSTGTNTEAFF
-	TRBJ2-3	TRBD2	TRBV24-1	TGTGCCACCAGTGATTTGCGGAGCGGGAGGAGCACAGATACGCAGTATTTT	CATSDLRSGRSTDTQYF
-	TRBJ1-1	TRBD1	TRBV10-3	TGTGCCATCAACCCTGGACAGGGGGCCTCTGAAGCTTTCTTT	CAINPGQGASEAFF
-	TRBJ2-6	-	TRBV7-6	TGTGCCAGCAGCTTCGGCTCTGGGGCCAACGTCCTGACTTTC	CASSFGSGANVLTF
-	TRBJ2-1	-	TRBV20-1	TGCAGTGCTAGGGGGCGGAATGAGCAGTTCTTC	CSARGRNEQFF
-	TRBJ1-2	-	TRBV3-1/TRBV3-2	TGTGCCAGCAGCCGTCACCCTAGTGGCTACACCTTC	CASSRHPSGYTF
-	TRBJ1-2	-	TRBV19	TGTGCCAGTAGTAGGTACGGGAGTAACTATGGCTACACCTTC	CASSRYGSNYGYTF
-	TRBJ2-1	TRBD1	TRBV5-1	TGCGCCAGCAGCGGCGGGACAGGGTACAATGAGCAGTTCTTC	CASSGGTGYNEQFF
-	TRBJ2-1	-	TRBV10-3	TGTGCCATCAGGGGCTCCAACTCCCCGAGCTCCTACAATGAGCAGTTCTTC	CAIRGSNSPSSYNEQFF
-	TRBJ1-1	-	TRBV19	TGTGCCAGTAGCAGAGGAGGAGGAAGCACTGAAGCTTTCTTT	CASSRGGGSTEAFF